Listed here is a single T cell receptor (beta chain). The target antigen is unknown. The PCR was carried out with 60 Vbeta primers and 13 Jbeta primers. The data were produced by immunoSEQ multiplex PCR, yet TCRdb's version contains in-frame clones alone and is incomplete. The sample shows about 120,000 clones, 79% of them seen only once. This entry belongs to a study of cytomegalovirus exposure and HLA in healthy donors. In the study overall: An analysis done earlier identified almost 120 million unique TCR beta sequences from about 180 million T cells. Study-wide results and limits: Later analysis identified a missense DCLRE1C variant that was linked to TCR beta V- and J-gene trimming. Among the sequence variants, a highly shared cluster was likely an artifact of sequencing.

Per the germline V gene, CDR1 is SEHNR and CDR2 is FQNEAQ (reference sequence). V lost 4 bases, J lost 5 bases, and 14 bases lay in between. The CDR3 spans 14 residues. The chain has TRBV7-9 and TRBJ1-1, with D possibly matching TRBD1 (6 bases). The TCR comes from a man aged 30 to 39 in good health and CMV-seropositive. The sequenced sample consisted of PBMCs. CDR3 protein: CASSSHFGQTEAFF. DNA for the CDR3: TGTGCCAGCAGCTCCCATTTCGGACAGACTGAAGCTTTCTTT.